Below are 23 T cell receptor beta chains sequenced from a single sample in a study of T cell repertoires in cytomegalovirus infection. The antigens these receptors bind are not known. One entry per CDR3 protein, called by TCRdb with MiXCR from the reads. This sample has 75,000 to 95,000 distinct CDR3 sequences, with around half found just once. Source: CD8+ T cells from cultured PBMCs, taken from culture after CMV antigen stimulation. Receptors originate from a human donor in good health (CMV status not recorded). Some clones in this sample may be carry-over from other donors' samples.

This clonotype was picked up a small number of times. The V call is TRBV7-3, the J call TRBJ2-3; 14 bases are a match to TRBD2. This CDR3 contains 15 residues. Trimming took 0 bases from V and 12 from J; bases not matched to a gene: 5. Germline CDR1 is SGHTA and CDR2 is FQGTGA. CDR3 nucleotide sequence: TGTGCCAGCAGCTTAACGGGGACTAGCGGGGGAAGCCAGTATTTT. It is translated as CASSLTGTSGGSQYF.

As concerns this clonotype: An end of the junction does not agree with germline; a read error may underlie this. The gene calls are TRBV4-1 and TRBJ1-3, with D perhaps matching TRBD1 (5 bases). In germline, CDR1 is MGHRA, CDR2 YSYEKL. There are 16 residues in the CDR3. CDR3 protein: CASSQYFVDRGNTIYF. The CDR3 bases are TGTGCCAGCAGCCAATATTTCGTAGACAGAGGAAACACCATATATTTT.

The chain recombines TRBV7-4 with TRBJ2-3; 8 bases are shared with TRBD2. The CDR3 sequence is 16 residues long. With V trimmed by 5 bases and J by 5 bases, 12 bases remained unmatched. From germline, CDR1 is SGHVT and CDR2 SQSDAQ. As DNA, the CDR3 is TGTGCCAGCAGCGGCCCGAGCGGGAGTTTTAGAGATACGCAGTATTTT. It yields the protein CASSGPSGSFRDTQYF.

This clonotype was seen a few times. The V and J genes are TRBV7-8 and TRBJ2-7; TRBD1 aligns across 8 bases. V gave up 5 bases and J gave up 3 bases; unmatched junction bases: 6. Germline-derived CDR1 and CDR2 are SGHVS and FQNEAQ. There are 14 residues in the CDR3. Here the CDR3 DNA reads TGTGCCAGCAGCATGGACAGGGACAACTACGAGCAGTACTTC. Amino acid sequence: CASSMDRDNYEQYF.

The chain recombines TRBV7-4 with TRBJ2-7; D ambiguous. The CDR3 covers 10 residues. The V gene lost 4 bases and the J gene lost 2 bases, with 0 bases spanning the gap. Germline values: CDR1 SGHVT, CDR2 SQSDAQ. For the CDR3, the DNA is TGTGCCAGCAGCTCCTACGAGCAGTACTTC. It encodes CASSSYEQYF.

The chain uses TRBV7-4 and TRBJ2-1; either TRBD1 or TRBD2 may supply D (6 bases each). The V and J ends lost 5 bases and 8 bases respectively, with 13 bases between them. CDR1 is SGHVT and CDR2 is SQSDAQ in the germline V gene. The CDR3 covers 13 residues. CDR3 nucleotides: TGTGCCAGCAGCCCCGTGGGGGGCTATGAGCAGTTCTTC. It codes for CASSPVGGYEQFF.

The rearrangement joins TRBV11-2 to TRBJ2-1; 10 nucleotides agree with TRBD2. The germline V gene encodes CDR1 SGHAT and CDR2 FQNNGV. The length of the CDR3 is 14 residues. V lost 3 bases, J lost 8 bases, and 4 bases stayed unmatched. The CDR3 spells CASSLRLAGDEQFF. The CDR3 bases are TGTGCCAGCAGCTTGAGGCTAGCGGGGGATGAGCAGTTCTTC.

This chain links TRBV6-2 or TRBV6-3 with TRBJ2-7; D remains unclear. This CDR3 has 16 residues. V was pared by 0 bases and J by 2 bases, with 14 bases between. CDR1 and CDR2 (germline): MNHEY, SVGEGT. CDR3 protein: CASSYSSKAWAYEQYF. CDR3 in DNA: TGTGCCAGCAGTTACTCGAGCAAGGCTTGGGCCTACGAGCAGTACTTC.

This clonotype appeared a few times. The gene calls are TRBV7-3 and TRBJ2-7; D possibly matches TRBD1 or TRBD2 (5 bases each). This CDR3 comprises 13 residues. V shed 3 bases and J shed 9 bases, with 15 bases lying between them. The germline gives CDR1 SGHTA, CDR2 FQGTGA. Here the CDR3 DNA reads TGTGCCAGCAGCTTCGATGGGACGGATGTGCAGTACTTC. Translation gives CASSFDGTDVQYF.

This clonotype was seen a handful of times. This sequence joins TRBV3-1 and TRBJ2-7; 12 bases are shared with TRBD2. CDR3 length: 17 amino acids. V shed 0 bases and J 0 bases; nucleotides not matched to a gene: 3. Germline-derived CDR1 and CDR2 are LGHDT and YNNKEL (reference sequence). The CDR3 DNA reads TGTGCCAGCAGCCAAGAATGGACTAGCGGGAACTCCTACGAGCAGTACTTC. Its translation: CASSQEWTSGNSYEQYF.

The chain recombines TRBV5-1 with TRBJ2-7, with D possibly matching TRBD2 (6 bases). Germline CDR1 is SGHRS and CDR2 is YFSETQ. This CDR3 contains 15 residues. Trimming pared 4 bases from V and 4 bases from J, leaving 18 bases between. The CDR3 DNA is TGCGCCAGCAGCAACCCACCCGGGGGAGTTTACGAGCAGTACTTC. Amino acids: CASSNPPGGVYEQYF.

The genes are TRBV11-2 and TRBJ2-1; TRBD1 matches at 7 bases. Per the germline V gene, CDR1 is SGHAT and CDR2 is FQNNGV. This CDR3 region has 16 residues. V lost 0 bases and J lost 6; bases outside the gene matches: 8. The CDR3, as DNA: TGTGCCAGCAGCTTAGATCATACAGGGGCGGGCAATGAGCAGTTCTTC. Protein: CASSLDHTGAGNEQFF.

The chain carries TRBV5-5 and TRBJ1-1; D is uncertain. The CDR3 contains 14 residues. Germline-derived CDR1 and CDR2 are SGHKS and YYEKEE (reference sequence). Trimming removed 0 bases from V and 0 bases from J, with 6 bases in between. CDR3 region: CASSLEFLNTEAFF. CDR3 bases: TGTGCCAGCAGCTTGGAGTTTCTGAACACTGAAGCTTTCTTT.

The V gene is TRBV2, the J gene TRBJ2-4; D gene unclear. Germline loops: CDR1 SNHLY, CDR2 FYNNEI. This CDR3 is 15 amino acids long. V lost 0 bases, J lost 1 base, and 7 bases lay in between. CDR3 residues: CASSEAGYAKNIQYF. CDR3 coding DNA: TGTGCCAGCAGTGAAGCGGGGTACGCCAAAAACATTCAGTACTTC.

This clonotype was detected ten times or more. This sequence joins TRBV7-6 and TRBJ1-3; possibly TRBD1 for D (5 bases). From germline, CDR1 is SGHVS and CDR2 FNYEAQ. This CDR3 spans 15 amino acids. V lost 4 bases and J 0 bases, leaving 10 bases between the germline ends. Here the CDR3 DNA reads TGTGCCAGCAGCTCGGGACCGGGCTCTGGAAACACCATATATTTT. Translation: CASSSGPGSGNTIYF.

V usage is TRBV7-8 and J usage is TRBJ2-1, with 8 nucleotides matching TRBD2. V trimming: 1 base; J trimming: 2 bases; junction bases outside the gene matches: 4. The CDR3 sequence is 16 residues long. Germline lookup yields CDR1 SGHVS and CDR2 FQNEAQ. DNA of the CDR3: TGTGCCAGCAGCTTAGGGCGAGCGGGGGCCTACAATGAGCAGTTCTTC. Translated: CASSLGRAGAYNEQFF.

The chain carries TRBV12-3 or TRBV12-4 and TRBJ1-1; 8 bases line up with TRBD1. This CDR3 has 17 amino acids. The J segment lost 2 bases and the V segment lost 2 bases, leaving 10 bases of the junction unmatched. The CDR3 bases are TGTGCCAGCAGTTTATCAAGGACAGGGACGGAAAACACTGAAGCTTTCTTT. The encoded protein is CASSLSRTGTENTEAFF.

This clonotype has a single count. The V and J genes are TRBV20-1 and TRBJ2-5; 7 nucleotides match TRBD2. Trimming took 5 bases from V and 4 from J; bases not matched to a gene: 10. The CDR3 has 14 amino acids. CDR1 DFQATT and CDR2 SNEGSKA come from the germline V gene (reference sequence). Written as DNA, the CDR3 is TGCAGTGCTCCGGCGGCGGGAGTTGGAGAGACCCAGTACTTC. This codes for CSAPAAGVGETQYF.

The CDR3 loop is CASSEVHRSNQPQHF. The CDR3, as DNA: TGTGCCAGCAGTGAAGTACACAGGAGCAATCAGCCCCAGCATTTT. This chain uses TRBV6-1 with TRBJ1-5, with a weak D call TRBD1 (5 bases). V lost 1 base to trimming and J lost 1 base, with 8 bases between them. Germline V gene data show CDR1 as MNHNS and CDR2 as SASEGT. The CDR3 totals 15 residues.

The table lists this clonotype with a count of one. The chain has TRBV19 and TRBJ2-5, with a weak D call TRBD2 (7 bases). The length of the CDR3 is 14 residues. Germline CDR1 LNHDA, CDR2 SQIVND (reference sequence). The V and J ends lost 7 bases and 4 bases respectively, with 16 bases between them. DNA of the CDR3: TGTGCCAGTACGGGGGGCGCGAACGGAGAGACCCAGTACTTC. As protein: CASTGGANGETQYF.

With respect to this clonotype: The junction and the germline gene differ at one end; a read error may be behind it. The gene calls are TRBV7-6 and TRBJ2-3; D remains unclear. CDR1 and CDR2 from the germline V gene are SGHVS and FNYEAQ. The length of the CDR3 is 15 residues. CDR3 bases: TGTGCTAGCAGCTTATTTACGACTAGCACAGATACGCAGTATTTT. It encodes CASSLFTTSTDTQYF.

In its sample, this clonotype was seen a few times. J is TRBJ1-2 and V is TRBV4-2; 8 positions match TRBD1. The CDR3 has 16 amino acids. CDR1 and CDR2 from the germline V gene are LGHNA and YNFKEQ. V trimming: 0 bases; J trimming: 7 bases; junction bases outside the gene matches: 10. CDR3 region: CASSQDYWTGRRGYTF. In DNA form, the CDR3 reads TGTGCCAGCAGCCAAGATTACTGGACAGGGCGGCGTGGCTACACCTTC.

This clonotype was picked up one time. The junction and the germline gene differ at one end; a read error may be behind it. The chain carries TRBV7-8 and TRBJ2-1; 10 bases map to TRBD2. This CDR3 has 17 amino acids. CDR1 is SGHVS, CDR2 FQNEAQ, per germline. The DNA of the CDR3 is TGTGCCAGCACCAGAGCTACTAGCGGGGCTAGGGGAAATGAGCGGTTCTTC. Translating it yields CASTRATSGARGNERFF.